The clone carrying this T cell receptor (beta chain) was seen more than once but under ten times. Its antigen is unidentified. This sample stems from a study of T cell responses to AZD1222 COVID-19 vaccine. Study outcomes and limitations: Unmutated variant regions are reportedly the target of nearly half of TCRs that are spike-specific. Among the donors, most were white British and more were female, and clonal diversity was possibly underestimated.

V was pared by 3 bases and J by 0 bases, with 15 bases between. The CDR3 totals 17 residues. The V gene's germline CDR1 is LGHDT and CDR2 YNNKEL (reference sequence). TCRdb's copy holds only in-frame clones and misses some; the assay was immunoSEQ multiplex PCR. The data hold roughly 96,000 clones, with roughly 90% observed a single time. The clonotype originates from an adult in good health. The chain couples TRBV3-1 (or the pseudogene TRBV3-2) to TRBJ1-3; D gene uncertain. This sample comprised peripheral blood, obtained on day 0 of AZD1222 vaccination. CDR3 sequence reads: CASSQLDRLHSGNTIYF. DNA of the CDR3: TGTGCCAGCAGCCAGCTGGACCGCCTACACTCTGGAAACACCATATATTTT.